The 29 T cell receptor beta chains given below trace back to one sample, sequenced in a study of blood T cell repertoires in COVID-19. TCRdb's copy holds only in-frame clones and misses some; the assay was immunoSEQ multiplex PCR. There are roughly 200,000 clones in the sample; 80% to 90% occur only once, and about 3.3% lies in the top ten. Sequences were obtained from peripheral blood. The source is a man aged 55 to 70 with acute or convalescent COVID-19.

The V gene is TRBV6-2 or TRBV6-3, the J gene TRBJ1-1, with D possibly being TRBD1 (6 bases). Germline loops: CDR1 MNHEY, CDR2 SVGEGT. Trimming took off 0 bases at V and 1 base at J, with 9 bases between the two ends. The CDR3 contains 15 residues. The CDR3 DNA follows: TGTGCCAGCAGTTACTCTCAGGGACAGAACACTGAAGCTTTCTTT. It encodes CASSYSQGQNTEAFF.

V and J are TRBV7-2 and TRBJ2-1; 9 nucleotides match TRBD2. With 1 base clipped from V and 6 bases from J, the junction kept 7 bases outside the gene matches. The V gene's germline CDR1 is SGHTA and CDR2 FQGNSA. The CDR3 has 16 residues. CDR3 amino acids: CASSLGGAGGRNEQFF. CDR3 sequence (DNA): TGTGCCAGCAGCTTAGGTGGCGCGGGAGGGCGCAATGAGCAGTTCTTC.

The chain couples TRBV5-6 to TRBJ1-1; TRBD1 is a possible D gene (6 bases). Germline V gene sequence: CDR1 SGHDT, CDR2 YYEEEE. This CDR3 spans 15 amino acids. Trimming left V 4 bases short and J 0 bases short, with 13 bases between. CDR3 DNA sequence: TGTGCCAGCAGCCGATCCGGGACACTGAACACTGAAGCTTTCTTT. Residues: CASSRSGTLNTEAFF. The variable domain in full, with the rest retrieved from reference TRBV5-6 and TRBJ1-1, is DAGVTQSPTHLIKTRGQQVTLRCSPKSGHDTVSWYQQALGQGPQFIFQYYEEEERQRGNFPDRFSGHQFPNYSSELNVNALLLGDSALYLCASSRSGTLNTEAFFGQGTRLTVV.

V gene TRBV19 combines with J gene TRBJ2-7; D not resolved. Germline CDR1 reads LNHDA; CDR2 reads SQIVND (reference sequence). Deletions cut 4 bases from V and 0 bases from J, with 16 bases between. This CDR3 comprises 16 residues. The CDR3 region is CASSKGRVRVSYEQYF. The DNA of the CDR3 is TGTGCCAGTAGTAAAGGTCGGGTACGGGTCTCCTACGAGCAGTACTTC.

V is TRBV5-1 and J is TRBJ2-2, with 13 bases aligning to TRBD2. The CDR3 is 19 amino acids. Trimming removed 4 bases from V and 0 bases from J; junction bases left unmatched: 9. Germline CDR1 and CDR2: SGHRS and YFSETQ. The CDR3 DNA is TGCGCCAGCAGCCAGGGACTAGCGGGAACTTTCGCGAACACCGGGGAGCTGTTTTTT. Translated: CASSQGLAGTFANTGELFF.

The chain uses TRBV19 and TRBJ2-1, with 16 bases matching TRBD2. This CDR3 spans 18 amino acids. The V and J ends lost 4 bases and 4 bases, in that order; junction bases with no gene match: 7. Germline V gene data show CDR1 as LNHDA and CDR2 as SQIVND (reference sequence). CDR3 residues: CASSKGTSGRAQYNEQFF. The CDR3, as DNA: TGTGCCAGTAGTAAGGGGACTAGCGGGAGGGCCCAGTACAATGAGCAGTTCTTC.

The rearrangement uses TRBV7-8 and TRBJ1-5, with a weak D call TRBD1 (6 bases). The CDR3 extends over 15 amino acids. The V gene lost 3 bases and the J gene lost 3 bases, with 12 bases spanning the gap. The V gene's germline CDR1 is SGHVS and CDR2 FQNEAQ. CDR3 nucleotides: TGTGCCAGCAGCTTGGCAGGGGCGATCAATCAGCCCCAGCATTTT. Residues: CASSLAGAINQPQHF.

This chain links TRBV5-1 with TRBJ2-3; no reliable D call. V was pared by 2 bases and J by 5 bases, with 9 bases between. Germline loops: CDR1 SGHRS, CDR2 YFSETQ. The CDR3 runs 13 residues. CDR3 protein: CASSFVQLDTQYF. CDR3 nucleotide sequence: TGCGCCAGCAGCTTTGTACAGCTAGATACGCAGTATTTT.

The chain recombines TRBV5-6 with TRBJ1-5; TRBD1 matches 12 bases. Germline CDR1 reads SGHDT; CDR2 reads YYEEEE. The CDR3 is 15 amino acids. J gave up 6 bases and V 1 base, and 2 bases lay outside the gene matches. Here the CDR3 DNA reads TGTGCCAGCAGCTTGAGGGGACAGGGGGCTCAGCCCCAGCATTTT. Protein product: CASSLRGQGAQPQHF.

The chain couples TRBV6-5 to TRBJ2-1; 9 bases are a match to TRBD2. The length of the CDR3 is 15 residues. The germline V gene encodes CDR1 MNHEY and CDR2 SVGAGI. V dropped 5 bases and J dropped 6; count of bases not matched to a gene: 8. The CDR3 DNA follows: TGTGCCAGCAGTCGGACTAGCGCCATCGTCAATGAGCAGTTCTTC. Translated, it gives CASSRTSAIVNEQFF.

This clone has just one count. V gene TRBV3-1 (or the pseudogene TRBV3-2) combines with J gene TRBJ1-2; 9 nucleotides match TRBD1. V shed 8 bases, J shed 4 bases, and the junction held 8 bases outside the gene matches. The CDR3 is 14 amino acids. Germline-derived CDR1 and CDR2 are LGHDT and YNNKEL (reference sequence). CDR3 amino acids: CASSRGQGVYGYTF. CDR3 nucleotide sequence: TGTGCCAGCTCGCGGGGACAGGGAGTCTATGGCTACACCTTC.

The genes are TRBV27 and TRBJ2-1; TRBD1 matches 8 bases. This CDR3 comprises 13 residues. The J segment lost 10 bases and the V segment lost 4 bases, leaving 6 bases of the junction unmatched. Germline values: CDR1 MNHEY, CDR2 SMNVEV (reference sequence). The CDR3 is CASSSGTGGEQFF. The CDR3 DNA reads as TGTGCCAGCAGTTCAGGAACAGGGGGAGAGCAGTTCTTC.

V is TRBV28 and J is TRBJ2-5; D gene uncertain. Germline V gene data show CDR1 as MDHEN and CDR2 as SYDVKM. V dropped 7 bases and J dropped 3 bases, with 12 bases sitting between them. The CDR3 sequence is 13 residues long. CDR3 region: CASTPWAEETQYF. DNA for the CDR3: TGTGCCAGCACCCCGTGGGCCGAAGAGACCCAGTACTTC.

The V and J genes are TRBV5-1 and TRBJ2-1; TRBD2 matches 7 bases. Germline V gives CDR1 SGHRS, CDR2 YFSETQ. The CDR3 covers 14 residues. V shed 3 bases, J shed 8 bases, and the junction held 8 bases outside the gene matches. The CDR3 spells CASSSGRGWDEQFF. In nucleotides, the CDR3 is TGCGCCAGCAGCTCGGGGAGGGGTTGGGATGAGCAGTTCTTC.

The chain combines TRBV7-9 with TRBJ2-1, with D perhaps TRBD2 (5 bases). The CDR3 totals 16 residues. V was trimmed by 5 bases and J by 8 bases, leaving 22 bases between them. The V gene's germline CDR1 is SEHNR and CDR2 FQNEAQ (reference sequence). CDR3 loop: CASSPAVRRKGDEQFF. DNA for the CDR3: TGTGCCAGCAGCCCAGCCGTTCGGCGAAAGGGAGATGAGCAGTTCTTC.

The chain links TRBV7-2 to TRBJ2-2; 13 bases agree with TRBD2. CDR3 length: 18 residues. J gave up 0 bases and V 5 bases, and 6 bases lay outside the gene matches. Germline-derived CDR1 and CDR2 are SGHTA and FQGNSA. CDR3 DNA sequence: TGTGCCAGCAGCCGCGCGGGACTAGCGGGGACGAACACCGGGGAGCTGTTTTTT. It yields the protein CASSRAGLAGTNTGELFF.

J is TRBJ2-7 and V is TRBV5-4; possible D gene TRBD2, 6 bases. The germline V gene encodes CDR1 SGHNT and CDR2 YYREEE (reference sequence). CDR3 length: 14 amino acids. The V gene lost 3 bases and the J gene lost 11 bases, with 21 bases spanning the gap. CDR3 sequence: CASSSGAIRREEYF. CDR3 coding DNA: TGTGCCAGCAGCTCTGGGGCCATACGAAGGGAGGAGTACTTC.

The gene calls are TRBV4-1 and TRBJ2-3; 7 positions match TRBD2. The ends lost 1 base at V and 3 bases at J; junction bases unmatched: 10. The CDR3 is made up of 17 amino acids. In germline, CDR1 is MGHRA, CDR2 YSYEKL. The CDR3 nucleotides read TGCGCCAGCAGCCAAGCTGGTATCGGGAGGAGGACAGATACGCAGTATTTT. Its translation is CASSQAGIGRRTDTQYF.

The chain is built from TRBV27 and TRBJ2-3, with 9 bases matching TRBD2. J lost 3 bases, V lost 7 bases, and 14 bases had no gene match. The CDR3 extends over 17 amino acids. Germline lookup yields CDR1 MNHEY and CDR2 SMNVEV (reference sequence). For the CDR3, the DNA is TGTGCCAGCACCCCCCCGGGCGGGAGGGCCGCGACAGATACGCAGTATTTT. Protein: CASTPPGGRAATDTQYF.

The chain couples TRBV5-1 to TRBJ2-2; possible D gene TRBD1, 6 bases. Trimming pared 3 bases from V and 2 bases from J, leaving 17 bases between. The germline gives CDR1 SGHRS, CDR2 YFSETQ. This CDR3 has 17 residues. In nucleotides, the CDR3 is TGCGCCAGCAGCTCCGGACGGGACATTTTTAACACCGGGGAGCTGTTTTTT. Residues: CASSSGRDIFNTGELFF. The variable domain in full, with the rest retrieved from reference TRBV5-1 and TRBJ2-2, is KAGVTQTPRYLIKTRGQQVTLSCSPISGHRSVSWYQQTPGQGLQFLFEYFSETQRNKGNFPGRFSGRQFSNSRSEMNVSTLELGDSALYLCASSSGRDIFNTGELFFGEGSRLTVL.

This rearrangement joins TRBV28 to TRBJ2-7, with 10 bases identical to TRBD1. Trimming took 6 bases from V and 1 from J; bases not matched to a gene: 12. This CDR3 is 17 amino acids long. CDR1 and CDR2 (germline): MDHEN, SYDVKM. For the CDR3, the DNA is TGTGCCAGCAGCCTAGACAGGGGGCGCGCCTCATCCTACGAGCAGTACTTC. As protein: CASSLDRGRASSYEQYF.

The rearrangement joins TRBV19 to TRBJ2-7, with D hard to call. CDR3 size: 16 residues. V lost 0 bases, J lost 3 bases, and 15 bases lay in between. CDR1 and CDR2 from the germline V gene are LNHDA and SQIVND (reference sequence). The CDR3 reads CASSIDTTRVRYEQYF. CDR3 DNA: TGTGCCAGTAGTATAGATACTACCCGAGTTCGCTACGAGCAGTACTTC.

This sequence joins TRBV10-2 and TRBJ2-2; possibly TRBD2 for D (6 bases). Trimming shortened V by 4 bases and J by 4 bases, and 13 bases separated the two germline ends. The CDR3 runs 15 residues. Germline V gene lookup returns CDR1 WSHSY and CDR2 SAAADI. The CDR3 bases are TGCGCCAGCAGTGTGACTAGTATTGGCACCGGGGAGCTGTTTTTT. This encodes CASSVTSIGTGELFF.

This chain connects TRBV18 to TRBJ1-5, with a tentative D call TRBD1 (5 bases). From germline, CDR1 is KGHSH and CDR2 LQKENI. The CDR3 extends over 15 amino acids. The V end lost 6 bases, the J end lost 1 base, and 13 bases lay between the germline ends. The CDR3 loop is CASSPGGGSNQPQHF. The DNA for the CDR3 is TGTGCCAGCTCCCCCGGGGGGGGGAGCAATCAGCCCCAGCATTTT. Full variable domain (rest looked up from reference TRBV18 and TRBJ1-5): NAGVMQNPRHLVRRRGQEARLRCSPMKGHSHVYWYRQLPEEGLKFMVYLQKENIIDESGMPKERFSAEFPKEGPSILRIQQVVRGDSAAYFCASSPGGGSNQPQHFGDGTRLSIL.

The V call is TRBV19, the J call TRBJ1-2; 7 bases line up with TRBD1. Germline CDR1 reads LNHDA; CDR2 reads SQIVND (reference sequence). The junction had 5 bases not matched to a gene; V was cut back by 3 bases and J by 4 bases. The CDR3 consists of 14 residues. The CDR3 loop is CASSIGRGSYGYTF. In nucleotides, the CDR3 is TGTGCCAGTAGTATTGGCAGGGGGTCCTATGGCTACACCTTC.

V is TRBV5-5 and J is TRBJ1-1; 10 nucleotides align to TRBD1. The CDR3 sequence is 15 residues long. Unmatched junction bases numbered 4, after V lost 0 bases and J lost 5 bases. The germline V gene encodes CDR1 SGHKS and CDR2 YYEKEE (reference sequence). CDR3 residues: CASSLGWTGGTEAFF. The DNA of the CDR3 is TGTGCCAGCAGCTTGGGATGGACAGGGGGAACTGAAGCTTTCTTT.

This clone has only one observation. This sequence joins TRBV7-2 and TRBJ1-2; D is undetermined. The CDR3 has 14 residues. In germline, CDR1 is SGHTA, CDR2 FQGNSA. V was shortened by 5 bases and J by 2 bases, with 12 bases between the two germline ends. CDR3 residues: CASSPPDMNYGYTF. In DNA form, the CDR3 reads TGTGCCAGCAGCCCACCCGACATGAACTATGGCTACACCTTC.

This chain links TRBV4-3 with TRBJ2-1; 14 bases are a match to TRBD2. The CDR3 consists of 19 residues. Germline-derived CDR1 and CDR2 are LGHNA and YSLEER. The junction had 6 bases not matched to a gene; V was cut back by 0 bases and J by 2 bases. The CDR3, as DNA: TGCGCCAGCAGCCAAGAGGGACTAGCGGGGGCAATGACCTACAATGAGCAGTTCTTC. Translating it yields CASSQEGLAGAMTYNEQFF.

J is TRBJ1-5 and V is TRBV24-1, with 7 bases lining up with TRBD1. Germline V lookup: CDR1 KGHDR, CDR2 SFDVKD. V dropped 4 bases and J dropped 4; count of bases not matched to a gene: 15. The CDR3 is made up of 18 amino acids. Written as DNA, the CDR3 is TGTGCCACCAGTGACTCGGGCCGAGGGACAGATAAGAATCAGCCCCAGCATTTT. The encoded protein is CATSDSGRGTDKNQPQHF.